This T cell receptor (beta chain) was identified during a study of blood T cell repertoires in COVID-19 (dated by TCRdb to the early 2020s). For the wider study: Samples covering the acute and convalescent phases of COVID-19 were provided by collaborators in the United States, Italy and Spain. The prospective study material was composed of cDNA or gDNA derived from T cells, B-cell-depleted T cells, or PBMCs. Subjects who had been exposed to COVID-19, were actively infected with it, or had recovered from it provided the deeply sampled blood TCRbeta repertoires that made up the dataset. The repertoires were released in a freely available public database meant as a resource for research on the immune response to SARS-CoV-2. Samples came from the ongoing ImmuneRACE study (first 160 participants) plus 1,254 subjects from 6 global collaborators. Sample metadata almost always included a de-identified subject ID, COVID-19 status, age in years and sex. Where available, HLA class I and class II types were taken from metadata supplied by the sample provider and were not determined by assay-based typing. Study-wide findings and limitations: Clinical and demographic metadata were provided uncurated, with the amount varying by source and participant.

Reading the germline V gene gives CDR1 LGHNA and CDR2 YNFKEQ. The cysteine opens and the phenylalanine closes a CDR3 of 15 amino acids. The kept DNA is CDR3 alone, 45 bases in frame from the first base. Trimming costs V 0 bases and J 4 bases, and their ends lie 12 bases apart. Samples from volunteer blood donors who had recovered from COVID-19 were contributed by a second Seattle source. Collaborating institutions collected whole blood in K2EDTA tubes following their own protocols. For TCRbeta analysis, collaborator samples were shipped as frozen whole blood, as isolated PBMCs, or as DNA extracted from either sample type. The immunoSEQ Assay, a bias-controlled multiplex PCR, was used to amplify TCRbeta CDR3 regions from genomic DNA. As for how the authors treated the data: The number of nucleated cells in each sample was estimated by amplification of reference gene primers within the assay. Sequence reads were collapsed and filtered to measure the absolute abundance of every unique TCRbeta CDR3 rearrangement. For each sample, productive Simpson clonality was calculated by taking the square root of Simpson's diversity index across productive rearrangements. TCRdb's version of the immuneACCESS table is confined to in-frame rearrangements and falls short of the full clone set. An unresolved V gene accounts for under half of the shortfall where checked; the remainder is of unknown origin. Clone size and the V and J calls come from that table; the DNA yielded D and trimming. This sample gives roughly 330,000 clones in total; 89% of them show up just once. The top ten constitute around 6% of the sample.

This clone has a single count. Its antigen specificity is not known. No per-base quality is available; no much larger clone lies one base away. Sample: peripheral blood. This clonotype was obtained from a man younger than 30 who had recovered from COVID-19. This chain joins TRBV4-2 to TRBJ1-2; TRBD1 might be the D gene, on 5 matching bases. The bases are TGTGCCAGCAGCCAAGAAACGGGGGAGGGCTATGGCTACACCTTC. Its translation is CASSQETGEGYGYTF.